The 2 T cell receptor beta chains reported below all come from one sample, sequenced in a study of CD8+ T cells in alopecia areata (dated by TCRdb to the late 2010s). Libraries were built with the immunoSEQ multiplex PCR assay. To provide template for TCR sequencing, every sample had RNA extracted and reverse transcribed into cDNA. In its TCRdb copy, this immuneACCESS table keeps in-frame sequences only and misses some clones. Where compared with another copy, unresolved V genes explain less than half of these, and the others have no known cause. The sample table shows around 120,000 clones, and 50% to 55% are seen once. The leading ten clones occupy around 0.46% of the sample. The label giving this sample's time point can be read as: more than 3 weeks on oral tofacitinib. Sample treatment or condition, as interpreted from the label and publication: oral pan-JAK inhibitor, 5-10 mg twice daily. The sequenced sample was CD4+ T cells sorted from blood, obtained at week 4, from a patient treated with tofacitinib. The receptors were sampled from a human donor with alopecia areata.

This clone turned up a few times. In DNA, the CDR3 is TGTGCCATCAGCTCCAGGACAGGAGCTAACTATGGCTACACCTTC. Protein product: CAISSRTGANYGYTF. The rearrangement links TRBV10-3 to TRBJ1-2, with 7 bases matching TRBD1. Losses at the gene ends were 6 bases for V and 0 bases for J; bases not matched to a gene: 7. The CDR3 contains 15 residues. Germline loops: CDR1 ENHRY, CDR2 SYGVKD.

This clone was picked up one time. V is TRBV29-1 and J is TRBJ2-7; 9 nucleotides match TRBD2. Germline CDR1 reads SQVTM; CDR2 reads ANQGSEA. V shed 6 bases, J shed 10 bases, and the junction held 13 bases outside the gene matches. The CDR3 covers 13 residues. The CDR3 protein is CSVAGTSLRGQYF. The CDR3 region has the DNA TGCAGCGTGGCCGGGACTAGCTTGCGTGGACAGTACTTC.